One and the same sample provided the 29 T cell receptor beta chains below, sequenced in a study of shared clonotypes between healthy human individuals. TCRdb keeps only in-frame clones here, not all; method: immunoSEQ multiplex PCR. The sample consists of about 2 million clones, roughly 95% of them appearing once. CD8 cells regarded as naive lacked CD45RO, were positively chosen for CCR7, and omitted terminally differentiated effector memory CD45RA+ cells. The sequenced sample consisted of naive CD8+ T cells sorted from blood. The receptors shown here come from a man between 18 and 35 years old in good health.

The V and J genes are TRBV7-9 and TRBJ1-3; possible D gene TRBD1, 5 bases. The V and J ends lost 2 bases and 4 bases respectively, with 15 bases between them. Germline CDR1 is SEHNR and CDR2 is FQNEAQ (reference sequence). The CDR3 is 16 amino acids. The CDR3 here is CASSLSWDGRGNTIYF. DNA for the CDR3: TGTGCCAGCAGCTTATCCTGGGACGGACGGGGAAACACCATATATTTT.

The chain's CDR3 is CASSFPQSANTEAFF. As DNA, the CDR3 is TGTGCCAGCAGCTTTCCTCAATCGGCAAACACTGAAGCTTTCTTT. The rearrangement joins TRBV7-9 to TRBJ1-1; D unclear. V dropped 3 bases and J dropped 2 bases, with 13 bases sitting between them. The CDR3 is 15 amino acids. Per the germline V gene, CDR1 is SEHNR and CDR2 is FQNEAQ (reference sequence).

The chain joins TRBV29-1 to TRBJ2-7; tentative D call: TRBD2 (6 bases). Per the germline V gene, CDR1 is SQVTM and CDR2 is ANQGSEA. V dropped 4 bases and J dropped 2 bases, with 21 bases sitting between them. The CDR3 runs to 16 residues. The CDR3 region is CSVVLSGPREAYEQYF. CDR3 DNA: TGCAGCGTTGTTCTCAGTGGCCCTAGGGAGGCCTACGAGCAGTACTTC.

This chain links TRBV27 with TRBJ2-2; TRBD1 is a possible D gene (5 bases). The CDR3 runs 15 residues. V was pared by 6 bases and J by 1 base, with 12 bases between. CDR1 and CDR2 from the germline V gene are MNHEY and SMNVEV (reference sequence). CDR3 coding DNA: TGTGCCAGCAGCACAGGTGTCCGGAACACCGGGGAGCTGTTTTTT. This translates into CASSTGVRNTGELFF.

This rearrangement joins TRBV25-1 to TRBJ1-1; D perhaps matches TRBD1 (5 bases). CDR1 and CDR2 from the germline V gene are MGHDK and SYGVNS. The V gene lost 6 bases and the J gene lost 5 bases, with 13 bases spanning the gap. CDR3 length equals 13 residues. For the CDR3, the DNA is TGTGCCAGCAGCGCCGGGACCCAGACTGAAGCTTTCTTT. Its protein is CASSAGTQTEAFF.

V and J are TRBV9 and TRBJ1-5; D remains unclear. This CDR3 is built from 14 residues. With 0 bases removed from V and 4 bases from J, the gap between germline ends came to 8 bases. From germline, CDR1 is SGDLS and CDR2 YYNGEE. The CDR3 loop reads CASSVAEINQPQHF. The CDR3 coding sequence is TGTGCCAGCAGCGTAGCAGAGATAAATCAGCCCCAGCATTTT.

A word on this clone: Different DNA sequences within this sample yield the same CDR3. The V call is TRBV6-1, the J call TRBJ1-1; TRBD1 aligns across 7 bases. There are 14 residues in the CDR3. Germline values: CDR1 MNHNS, CDR2 SASEGT. V lost 5 bases, J lost 0 bases, and 3 bases stayed unmatched. DNA of the CDR3: TGTGCCAGCAGTCCGGACAGGTTGAACACTGAAGCTTTCTTT. It is translated as CASSPDRLNTEAFF.

A word on this clone: A much larger clone lies one base from this, so it may be a read error. This same CDR3 is encoded by further DNA sequences in the sample. This chain uses TRBV2 with TRBJ2-7, with unresolved D. This CDR3 region has 10 residues. V lost 6 bases and J 3 bases, leaving 3 bases between the germline ends. Germline CDR1 SNHLY, CDR2 FYNNEI. CDR3 amino acids: CASRDYEQYF. In nucleotides, the CDR3 is TGTGCCAGCAGAGACTACGAGCAGTACTTC.

The rearrangement joins TRBV28 to TRBJ2-1, with no clear D. Per the germline V gene, CDR1 is MDHEN and CDR2 is SYDVKM. The CDR3 extends over 15 amino acids. Trimming removed 8 bases at V and 1 base at J, with 15 bases between. The CDR3 loop reads CASQIVGLSYNEQFF. In DNA, the CDR3 is TGTGCCAGCCAGATAGTGGGCCTGTCCTACAATGAGCAGTTCTTC.

The rearrangement links TRBV4-3 to TRBJ2-7, with unresolved D. Germline V lookup: CDR1 LGHNA, CDR2 YSLEER. With 0 bases removed from V and 3 bases from J, the gap between germline ends came to 9 bases. The length of the CDR3 is 14 residues. CDR3 in amino acids: CASSQDSPGYEQYF. The CDR3 DNA is TGCGCCAGCAGCCAAGATAGTCCAGGCTACGAGCAGTACTTC.

CDR3 loop: CASSEAPVSNGYTF. In DNA form, the CDR3 reads TGTGCCAGCAGTGAAGCCCCAGTATCCAATGGCTACACCTTC. The chain combines TRBV2 with TRBJ1-2; D call uncertain. The CDR3 length is 14 residues. Germline-derived CDR1 and CDR2 are SNHLY and FYNNEI. V lost 0 bases, J lost 6 bases, and 11 bases lay in between. Using reference TRBV2 and TRBJ1-2 for the parts outside the CDR3, the full variable domain is EPEVTQTPSHQVTQMGQEVILRCVPISNHLYFYWYRQILGQKVEFLVSFYNNEISEKSEIFDDQFSVERPDGSNFTLKIRSTKLEDSAMYFCASSEAPVSNGYTFGSGTRLTVV.

The chain employs TRBV13 and TRBJ2-5, with 13 bases matching TRBD2. This CDR3 has 16 amino acids. V lost 4 bases, J lost 3 bases, and 5 bases stayed unmatched. Germline CDR1 is PRHDT and CDR2 is FYEKMQ (reference sequence). Written as DNA, the CDR3 is TGTGCCAGCAGCTCAGGACTAGCGGGGGAAAAAGAGACCCAGTACTTC. Encoded protein: CASSSGLAGEKETQYF. The whole variable domain, remainder taken from reference TRBV13 and TRBJ2-5, is AAGVIQSPRHLIKEKRETATLKCYPIPRHDTVYWYQQGPGQDPQFLISFYEKMQSDKGSIPDRFSAQQFSDYHSELNMSSLELGDSALYFCASSSGLAGEKETQYFGPGTRLLVL.

This clone has only one observation. The V gene is TRBV9, the J gene TRBJ2-3; D may be TRBD2 (5 bases). This CDR3 is 13 amino acids long. Trimming stripped 2 bases from V and 4 bases from J, with 8 bases between. Germline CDR1 SGDLS, CDR2 YYNGEE. The CDR3 is CASSVSAADTQYF. CDR3 nucleotide sequence: TGTGCCAGCAGCGTTAGCGCCGCAGATACGCAGTATTTT.

As for this clone: Other DNA sequences of this sample code for an identical CDR3. The V call is TRBV27, the J call TRBJ1-1; D gene uncertain. The V end lost 3 bases, the J end lost 2 bases, and 10 bases lay between the germline ends. The germline gives CDR1 MNHEY, CDR2 SMNVEV (reference sequence). The CDR3 sequence is 14 residues long. CDR3 bases: TGTGCCAGCAGTTTGGGAGGAACAAACACTGAAGCTTTCTTT. Protein: CASSLGGTNTEAFF.

On this clone itself: In the same sample, other DNA sequences code for this CDR3. The chain's CDR3 is CASSLRGTTYEQYF. CDR3 bases: TGCGCCAGCAGCTTACGAGGGACGACCTACGAGCAGTACTTC. The chain recombines TRBV5-1 with TRBJ2-7; D is tentatively TRBD1 or TRBD2 (5 bases each). The germline gives CDR1 SGHRS, CDR2 YFSETQ. The V end was cut by 2 bases, the J end by 2 bases, with 11 bases between. The CDR3 is made up of 14 amino acids.

This chain uses TRBV9 with TRBJ2-1; 14 bases are shared with TRBD2. V gave up 3 bases and J gave up 1 base; unmatched junction bases: 3. The CDR3 spans 17 residues. Germline V gives CDR1 SGDLS, CDR2 YYNGEE. CDR3 residues: CASSDGTSGSSYNEQFF. The CDR3, as DNA: TGTGCCAGCAGCGACGGGACTAGCGGGAGTTCCTACAATGAGCAGTTCTTC.

Turning to this clone: Other DNA sequences of this sample code for an identical CDR3. The chain is built from TRBV6-5 and TRBJ2-2, with D possibly matching TRBD2 (5 bases). CDR1 is MNHEY and CDR2 is SVGAGI in the germline V gene. This CDR3 has 13 residues. Deletions cut 2 bases from V and 6 bases from J, with 7 bases between. The CDR3 sequence is CASSYGESGELFF. The CDR3 coding sequence is TGTGCCAGCAGTTACGGGGAGTCCGGGGAGCTGTTTTTT.

The rearrangement joins TRBV7-2 to TRBJ2-1; no definite D call. The CDR3 sequence is 14 residues long. In germline, CDR1 is SGHTA, CDR2 FQGNSA. V lost 5 bases and J lost 0, with 8 bases in between. CDR3 coding DNA: TGTGCCAGCAGCCTTCAGCCCTCCTACAATGAGCAGTTCTTC. It encodes CASSLQPSYNEQFF.

The gene calls are TRBV6-5 and TRBJ2-7, with TRBD2 identical over 8 bases. Germline CDR1 is MNHEY and CDR2 is SVGAGI. The CDR3 has 16 residues. V lost 2 bases to trimming and J lost 5 bases; unmatched junction nucleotides: 11. The CDR3 sequence is CASSYEAGATRDEQYF. The CDR3, as DNA: TGTGCCAGCAGTTACGAAGCGGGGGCCACAAGGGACGAGCAGTACTTC.

The V call is TRBV13, the J call TRBJ2-5; 12 bases are a match to TRBD2. CDR1 and CDR2 (germline): PRHDT, FYEKMQ (reference sequence). CDR3 length: 16 residues. Trimming cost V 4 bases and J 5 bases; bases outside gene matches: 8. The CDR3 nucleotides read TGTGCCAGCAGCTCCCCCGGACTAGCGGGATCGGAGACCCAGTACTTC. As protein: CASSSPGLAGSETQYF.

The V gene is TRBV2, the J gene TRBJ1-5, with 8 bases identical to TRBD1. The CDR3 sequence is 14 residues long. Unmatched junction bases numbered 7, after V lost 6 bases and J lost 6 bases. The germline V gene has CDR1 SNHLY and CDR2 FYNNEI. This CDR3 is CASREAGGSQPQHF. The CDR3 DNA reads as TGTGCCAGCAGGGAGGCAGGGGGCAGTCAGCCCCAGCATTTT.

This chain connects TRBV28 to TRBJ1-6, with D possibly being TRBD1 (5 bases). The CDR3 extends over 14 amino acids. From germline, CDR1 is MDHEN and CDR2 SYDVKM. V was pared by 2 bases and J by 10 bases, with 12 bases between. DNA for the CDR3: TGTGCCAGCAGTTTACAACTGGGGGGGTCACCCCTCCACTTT. It yields the protein CASSLQLGGSPLHF.

The rearrangement links TRBV29-1 to TRBJ1-2, with D uncertain. Trimming removed 7 bases from V and 7 bases from J, with 13 bases in between. This CDR3 region has 11 residues. Germline V gene data show CDR1 as SQVTM and CDR2 as ANQGSEA. The CDR3 DNA reads TGCAGCGGGAAATATGGGCCTGGCTACACCTTC. Its translation is CSGKYGPGYTF.

The chain employs TRBV10-1 and TRBJ2-7; perhaps TRBD2 as D (6 bases). Trimming took 6 bases from V and 1 from J, leaving 10 bases between them. The CDR3 extends over 13 amino acids. Germline V gene data show CDR1 as WNHNN and CDR2 as SYGVQD (reference sequence). The CDR3 sequence is CASSGGESYEQYF. The CDR3 DNA reads as TGCGCCAGCAGCGGCGGGGAATCCTACGAGCAGTACTTC.

The V call is TRBV10-2, the J call TRBJ1-3; tentatively, D is TRBD1 (5 bases). Germline values: CDR1 WSHSY, CDR2 SAAADI. CDR3 length equals 14 residues. V was trimmed by 4 bases and J by 2 bases, leaving 9 bases between them. CDR3 in amino acids: CASSVGGAGNTIYF. The CDR3 region has the DNA TGCGCCAGCAGTGTGGGGGGGGCTGGAAACACCATATATTTT.

To note about this clone: Other DNA sequences from this sample encode an identical CDR3 as well. The CDR3 nucleotides are TGTGCCAGCAGTTCTCAAGAGACCCAGTACTTC. It codes for CASSSQETQYF. The chain carries TRBV11-2 and TRBJ2-5; D unclear. Germline lookup yields CDR1 SGHAT and CDR2 FQNNGV. This CDR3 has 11 amino acids. V shed 6 bases and J shed 2 bases, with 4 bases lying between them.

With regard to this clone: Other DNA sequences in this specimen translate into the identical CDR3. This rearrangement joins TRBV27 to TRBJ1-6; D is unresolved. CDR1 MNHEY and CDR2 SMNVEV come from the germline V gene (reference sequence). Trimming removed 1 base at V and 0 bases at J, with 7 bases between. The CDR3 has 16 residues. CDR3 DNA sequence: TGTGCCAGCAGTTTATTAGGGAGCTCCTATAATTCACCCCTCCACTTT. Protein product: CASSLLGSSYNSPLHF.

The chain uses TRBV28 and TRBJ2-5; maybe TRBD1 (6 bases). In germline, CDR1 is MDHEN, CDR2 SYDVKM. The CDR3 extends over 16 amino acids. Between the trimmed V and J ends, which lost 4 bases and 5 bases, there was a span of 20 bases. The CDR3 bases are TGTGCCAGCAGTTGGTCCGGGACACCAAGATGGGAGACCCAGTACTTC. Protein: CASSWSGTPRWETQYF. Full variable domain (outside the CDR3, taken from reference TRBV28 and TRBJ2-5): DVKVTQSSRYLVKRTGEKVFLECVQDMDHENMFWYRQDPGLGLRLIYFSYDVKMKEKGDIPEGYSVSREKKERFSLILESASTNQTSMYLCASSWSGTPRWETQYFGPGTRLLVL.

The chain uses TRBV7-6 and TRBJ2-7; TRBD1 agrees at 9 bases. This CDR3 is 15 amino acids long. Germline trimming cut 4 bases from V and 6 bases from J; bases unmatched to any gene: 10. The germline V gene has CDR1 SGHVS and CDR2 FNYEAQ. CDR3 protein: CASSSRTGEYFEQYF. The CDR3, as DNA: TGTGCCAGCAGCTCAAGGACAGGGGAATATTTCGAGCAGTACTTC.